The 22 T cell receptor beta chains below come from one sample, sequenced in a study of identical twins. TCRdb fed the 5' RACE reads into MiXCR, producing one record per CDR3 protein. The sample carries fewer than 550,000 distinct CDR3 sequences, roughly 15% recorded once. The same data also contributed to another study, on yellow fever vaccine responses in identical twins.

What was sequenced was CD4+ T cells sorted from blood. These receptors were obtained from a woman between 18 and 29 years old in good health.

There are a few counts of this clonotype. In nucleotides, the CDR3 is TGCAGCGTTGGACTAGCGGGCCCAGATACGCAGTATTTT. As protein: CSVGLAGPDTQYF. The chain recombines TRBV29-1 with TRBJ2-3, with 10 bases identical to TRBD2. The CDR3 loop spans 13 amino acids. Per the germline V gene, CDR1 is SQVTM and CDR2 is ANQGSEA. The V segment lost 4 bases and the J segment 4 bases; nucleotides outside the gene matches: 2.

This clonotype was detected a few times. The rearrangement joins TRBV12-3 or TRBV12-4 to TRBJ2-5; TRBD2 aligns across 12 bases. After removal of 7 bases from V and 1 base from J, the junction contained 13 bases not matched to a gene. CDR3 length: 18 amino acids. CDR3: CASTFRPLLAGGQETQYF. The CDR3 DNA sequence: TGTGCCAGCACCTTCAGGCCCTTACTAGCGGGGGGCCAAGAGACCCAGTACTTC.

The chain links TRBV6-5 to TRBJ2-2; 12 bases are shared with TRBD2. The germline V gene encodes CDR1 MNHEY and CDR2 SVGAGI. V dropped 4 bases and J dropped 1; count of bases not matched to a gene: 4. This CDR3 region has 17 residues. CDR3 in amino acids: CASSLLAGGRNTGELFF. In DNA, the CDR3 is TGTGCCAGCAGTTTACTAGCGGGGGGACGGAACACCGGGGAGCTGTTTTTT.

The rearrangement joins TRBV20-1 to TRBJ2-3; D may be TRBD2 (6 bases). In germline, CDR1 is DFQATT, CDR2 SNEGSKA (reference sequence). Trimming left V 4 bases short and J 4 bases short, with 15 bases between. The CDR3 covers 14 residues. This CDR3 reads CSAITGSGPDTQYF. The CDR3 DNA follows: TGCAGTGCTATTACCGGGAGCGGACCAGATACGCAGTATTTT.

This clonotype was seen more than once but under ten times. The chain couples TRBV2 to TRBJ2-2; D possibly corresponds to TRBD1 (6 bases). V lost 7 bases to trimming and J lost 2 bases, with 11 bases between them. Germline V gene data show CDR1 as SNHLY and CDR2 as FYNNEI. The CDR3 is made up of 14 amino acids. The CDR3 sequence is CASKWGRNTGELFF. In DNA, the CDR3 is TGTGCCAGCAAATGGGGGCGCAACACCGGGGAGCTGTTTTTT.

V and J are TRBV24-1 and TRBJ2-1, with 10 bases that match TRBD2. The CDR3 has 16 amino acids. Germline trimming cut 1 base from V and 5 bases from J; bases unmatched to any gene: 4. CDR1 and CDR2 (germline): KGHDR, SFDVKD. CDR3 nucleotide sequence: TGTGCCACCAGTGATTTATGGACTAGCGGCCACAATGAGCAGTTCTTC. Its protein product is CATSDLWTSGHNEQFF.

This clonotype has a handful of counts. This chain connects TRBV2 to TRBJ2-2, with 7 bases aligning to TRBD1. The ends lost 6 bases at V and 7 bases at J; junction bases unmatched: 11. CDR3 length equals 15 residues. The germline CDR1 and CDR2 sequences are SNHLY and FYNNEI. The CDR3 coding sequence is TGTGCCAGCAGCCAAGGGACGGGGACAGTCGGGGAGCTGTTTTTT. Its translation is CASSQGTGTVGELFF.

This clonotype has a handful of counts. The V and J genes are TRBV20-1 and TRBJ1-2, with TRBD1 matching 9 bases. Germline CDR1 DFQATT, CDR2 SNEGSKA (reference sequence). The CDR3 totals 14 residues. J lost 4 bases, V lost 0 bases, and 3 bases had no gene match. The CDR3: CSARDGTGLYGYTF. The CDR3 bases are TGCAGTGCTAGAGATGGGACAGGGCTCTATGGCTACACCTTC.

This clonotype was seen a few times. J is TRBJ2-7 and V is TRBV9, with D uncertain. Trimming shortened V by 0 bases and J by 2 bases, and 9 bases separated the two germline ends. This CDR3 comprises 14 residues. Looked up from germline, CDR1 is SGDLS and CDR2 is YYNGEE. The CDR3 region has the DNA TGTGCCAGCAGCGTAGTGGGCTCGACCTACGAGCAGTACTTC. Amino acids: CASSVVGSTYEQYF.

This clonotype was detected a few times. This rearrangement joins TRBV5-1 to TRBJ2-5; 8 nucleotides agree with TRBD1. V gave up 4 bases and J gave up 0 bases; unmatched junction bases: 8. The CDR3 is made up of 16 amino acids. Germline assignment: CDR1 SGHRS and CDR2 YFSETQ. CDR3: CASSTGTGVYQETQYF. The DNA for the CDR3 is TGCGCCAGCAGCACCGGGACAGGAGTGTACCAAGAGACCCAGTACTTC. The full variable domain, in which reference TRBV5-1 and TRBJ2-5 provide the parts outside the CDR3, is KAGVTQTPRYLIKTRGQQVTLSCSPISGHRSVSWYQQTPGQGLQFLFEYFSETQRNKGNFPGRFSGRQFSNSRSEMNVSTLELGDSALYLCASSTGTGVYQETQYFGPGTRLLVL.

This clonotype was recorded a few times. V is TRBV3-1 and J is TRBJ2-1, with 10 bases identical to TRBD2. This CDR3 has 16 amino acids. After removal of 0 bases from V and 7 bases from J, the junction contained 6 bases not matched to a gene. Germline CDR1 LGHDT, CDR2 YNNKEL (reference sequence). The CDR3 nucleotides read TGTGCCAGCAGCCAAGAAGCTAGCGGGAGATTAAATGAGCAGTTCTTC. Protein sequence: CASSQEASGRLNEQFF.

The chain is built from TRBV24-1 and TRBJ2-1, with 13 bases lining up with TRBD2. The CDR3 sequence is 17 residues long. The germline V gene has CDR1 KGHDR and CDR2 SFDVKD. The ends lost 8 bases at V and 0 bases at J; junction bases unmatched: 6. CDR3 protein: CATKGTSGKDSYNEQFF. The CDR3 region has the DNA TGTGCCACCAAAGGGACTAGCGGGAAAGACTCCTACAATGAGCAGTTCTTC.

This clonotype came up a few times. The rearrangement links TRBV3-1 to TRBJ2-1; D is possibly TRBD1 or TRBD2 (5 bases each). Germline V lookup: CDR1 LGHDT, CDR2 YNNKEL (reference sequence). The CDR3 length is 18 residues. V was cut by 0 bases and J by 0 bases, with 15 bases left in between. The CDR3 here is CASSQDLQGPSSYNEQFF. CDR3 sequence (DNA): TGTGCCAGCAGCCAAGATCTGCAGGGACCGAGCTCCTACAATGAGCAGTTCTTC.

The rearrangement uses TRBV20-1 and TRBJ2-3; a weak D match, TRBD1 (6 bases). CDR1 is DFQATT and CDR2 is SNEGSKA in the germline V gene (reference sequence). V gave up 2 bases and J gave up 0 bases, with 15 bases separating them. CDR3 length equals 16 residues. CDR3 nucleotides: TGCAGTGCTAGACCCGCCAGGACAGATAGCACAGATACGCAGTATTTT. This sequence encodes CSARPARTDSTDTQYF.

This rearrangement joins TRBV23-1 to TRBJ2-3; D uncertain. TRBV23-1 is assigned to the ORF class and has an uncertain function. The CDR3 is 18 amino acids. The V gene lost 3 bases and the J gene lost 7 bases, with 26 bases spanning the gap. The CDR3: CASSHIREPHTRNHTQYF. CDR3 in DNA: TGCGCCAGCAGTCACATTCGAGAACCCCACACGAGGAACCATACGCAGTATTTT.

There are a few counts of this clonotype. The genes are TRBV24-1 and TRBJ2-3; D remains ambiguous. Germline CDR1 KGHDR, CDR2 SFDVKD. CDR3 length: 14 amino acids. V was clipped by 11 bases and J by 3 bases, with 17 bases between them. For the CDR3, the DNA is TGTGCCATTTCTAGAAGGTTGGAGACAGATACGCAGTATTTT. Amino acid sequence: CAISRRLETDTQYF.

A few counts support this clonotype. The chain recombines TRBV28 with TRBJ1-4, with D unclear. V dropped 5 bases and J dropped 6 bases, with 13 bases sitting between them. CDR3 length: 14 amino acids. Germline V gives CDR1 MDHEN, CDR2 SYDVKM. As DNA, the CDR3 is TGTGCCAGCAGTCCCACGAGGCTGTATGAAAAACTGTTTTTT. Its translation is CASSPTRLYEKLFF.

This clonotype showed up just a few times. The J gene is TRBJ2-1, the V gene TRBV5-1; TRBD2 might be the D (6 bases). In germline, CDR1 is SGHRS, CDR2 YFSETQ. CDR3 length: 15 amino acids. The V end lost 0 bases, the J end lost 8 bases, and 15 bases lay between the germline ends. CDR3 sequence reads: CASSLAGVGPYEQFF. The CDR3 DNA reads TGCGCCAGCAGCTTGGCGGGAGTGGGACCTTATGAGCAGTTCTTC.

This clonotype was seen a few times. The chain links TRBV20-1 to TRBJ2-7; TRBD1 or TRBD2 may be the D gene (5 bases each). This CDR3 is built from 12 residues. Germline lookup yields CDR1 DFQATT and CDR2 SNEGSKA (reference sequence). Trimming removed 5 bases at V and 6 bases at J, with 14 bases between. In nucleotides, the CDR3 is TGCAGTGCTCAGGGACGCGAGGCCGAGCAGTACTTC. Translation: CSAQGREAEQYF.

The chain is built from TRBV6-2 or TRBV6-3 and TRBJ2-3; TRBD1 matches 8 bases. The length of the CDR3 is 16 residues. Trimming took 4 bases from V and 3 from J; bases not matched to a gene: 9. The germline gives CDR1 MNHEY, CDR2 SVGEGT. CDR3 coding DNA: TGTGCCAGCAGTTCCTACGACAGGGGCGCGACAGATACGCAGTATTTT. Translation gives CASSSYDRGATDTQYF.

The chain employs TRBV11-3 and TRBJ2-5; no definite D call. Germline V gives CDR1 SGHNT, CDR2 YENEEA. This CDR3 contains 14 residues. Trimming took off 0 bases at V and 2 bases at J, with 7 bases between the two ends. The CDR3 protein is CASSLDLQQETQYF. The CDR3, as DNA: TGTGCCAGCAGCTTAGATCTACAGCAAGAGACCCAGTACTTC.

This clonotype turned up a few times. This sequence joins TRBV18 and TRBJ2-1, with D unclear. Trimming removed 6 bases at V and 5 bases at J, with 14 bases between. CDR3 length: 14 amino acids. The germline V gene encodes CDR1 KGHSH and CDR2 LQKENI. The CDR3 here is CASSPGRVNNEQFF. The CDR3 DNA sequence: TGTGCCAGCTCGCCCGGACGCGTCAACAATGAGCAGTTCTTC.